This T cell receptor (beta chain) was recovered during a study of vaccination effects on CD4 cells after COVID-19 (dated by TCRdb to between 2020 and 2023). Study-level background: Each participant got two doses of an mRNA SARS-CoV-2 vaccine, either BNT162b2 or mRNA-1273. SARS-CoV-2 spike-specific CD4+ TCR repertoires were compared before and after mRNA vaccination in COVID-19 convalescent patients and in infection-naive vaccine recipients. Cultures from other donors in the study were sequenced with the Oncomine TCR Beta short-read assay on an Illumina iSeq 100. A total of 10 COVID-19 convalescent patients and several SARS-CoV-2-naive healthy vaccine recipients were included in the full study. Broader findings and caveats from the paper: At late post-vaccination timepoints, both infection-induced and vaccine-induced clones showed marked clonal contraction, consistent with waning T cell responses. Among healthy vaccine recipients, nearly all vaccine-induced clones were SARS-CoV-2 mono-reactive, and only 1 of 255 was cross-reactive with common cold coronaviruses. The study was limited by a small number of convalescent patients and lacked early post-infection timepoints.

In the ViraFEST assay, PBMC were stimulated with viral peptide pools, and antigen-specific CD4+ T cell clonotypes were then identified by expansion using TCR sequencing. After more than 9 days of culture, CD4+ T cells were isolated with the EasySep CD4+ T cell isolation kit. The absence of prior SARS-CoV-2 infection in healthy vaccine recipients was confirmed by negative nucleocapsid antibodies before and after vaccination. Each well held more than 1.5 million PBMC cultured in IMDM containing roughly 5% human AB serum, roughly 10 IU/ml IL-2 and gentamicin, along with around 11 ug/ml peptides. On days 3 and 7, half of the culture medium was replaced with fresh IL-2-containing medium. Each peptide stimulation condition was cultured in triplicate wells unless otherwise noted. PBMC were separated from whole blood using Ficoll-Paque Plus gradient centrifugation and were then either cryopreserved at -140C or used fresh. Overlapping peptide pools spanned the spike proteins of SARS-CoV-2 and the common cold coronaviruses HCoV-NL63, HCoV-OC43 and HCoV-229E. The QIAamp micro DNA kit was used to extract genomic DNA from the cultured CD4+ T cells.

As concerns this clone: Its antigen target is currently unknown. It has no much larger one-base neighbor in the sample; base qualities were not kept.

From its cysteine to its phenylalanine, the CDR3 spans 15 amino acids. The read is trimmed to its CDR3 DNA, 45 bases read in frame from base 1. In the germline V gene, CDR1 corresponds to SGHTS and CDR2 to YDEGEE. Deletion took 3 bases off V and 4 bases off J, with a span of 16 bases between the germline ends. Preparation of the library involved the immunoSEQ multiplex PCR assay. TCR beta CDR3 sequencing was performed on DNA from the cultured, isolated CD4+ T cells. Turning to the authors' computational methods: Non-productive TCR sequences were removed, reads were trimmed to the CDR3 region, and CDR3s of at least 7 amino acids were retained. The MANAFEST web app was used to pick out antigen-specific clonotypes by comparing their expansion in peptide wells with that in reference cultures. To be called positive, a clone needed expansion at FDR<0.05 compared with the reference and with all other wells, an odds ratio greater than 5, and a frequency greater than 0.1% in two replicate wells. Cross-reactive clonotypes were defined as significantly expanded in SARS-CoV-2 spike wells and in at least one common cold coronavirus spike condition. Using the stringdist R package, CDR3 similarity was measured by Levenshtein distance, and unrooted trees were constructed with ape in R 3.6.1. The table was pulled from immuneACCESS by TCRdb, which kept in-frame rearrangements only. Such tables lose some clones; where checked, under half of the loss comes from unresolved V genes, and the rest has no known cause. Clone size and the V and J calls come from that table; the DNA yielded D and trimming. The sample yields about 54,000 clones; approximately 79% were counted once. Roughly 2.2% of the sample comes from the top ten.

Sequenced here: CD4+ T cells from PBMCs cultured with HCoV-229E spike peptides, sampled before COVID-19 vaccination. The cell subset or site label, as the study defines it: HCoV-229E spike overlapping peptide pool stimulation. The chain employs TRBV5-8 and TRBJ1-1, with no confidently assigned D gene. This TCR came from a human donor who received a COVID-19 vaccine. The CDR3 protein: CASSSRLPEGTEAFF. Here is the DNA: TGTGCCAGCAGCTCAAGATTACCCGAGGGCACTGAAGCTTTCTTT.